This T cell receptor (beta chain) was found in a study of radiotherapy plus CTLA-4 blockade in lung cancer (dated by TCRdb to the late 2010s). At the level of the whole study: Among enrolled patients, under 20% had an objective response and 25% to 35% reached disease control. Study-level results and caveats: After treatment with radiotherapy and ipilimumab, TCR clones that originated in tumors expanded in peripheral blood. The strongest predictors of response were reported to be early dynamic shifts in blood T cell clones along with a rise in serum interferon-beta following radiation.

Worth noting for this clone: Its recognized antigen is unknown. No much larger clonotype is one base removed from it; base qualities were not supplied.

The cysteine opens and the phenylalanine closes a CDR3 of 15 amino acids. Here the CDR3 DNA is all that survives: 45 bases in frame from base 1. The germline V gene gives CDR1 as SGHAT and CDR2 as FQNNGV. V is cut by 2 bases and J by 5 bases, and the space between the germline ends is 12 bases. In this study, focal radiation therapy paired with CTLA-4 blockade (ipilimumab) was tested in patients who had chemo-refractory metastatic non-small-cell lung cancer. Libraries came from the immunoSEQ multiplex PCR assay. TCRdb obtained this table from immuneACCESS and retained in-frame rearrangements with V and J assigned. These tables miss some clones; where compared with another copy, unresolved V genes account for less than half of the shortfall, and the remainder is unexplained. This sample comprises tens of thousands of clones, under 80% of them detected only once. Under 8% of the sample rests with the top ten.

The clonotype originates from a human donor with non-small cell lung cancer who had stable disease on radiotherapy plus ipilimumab. The rearrangement joined TRBV11-2 to TRBJ2-2; the D call is tentative, TRBD1 or TRBD2, as each matches 5 bases. Sequencing used peripheral blood, obtained from a patient treated with radiotherapy plus ipilimumab. The CDR3 region reads CASSLLRGDTGELFF. The nucleotide sequence reads TGTGCCAGCAGCTTACTGAGGGGAGATACCGGGGAGCTGTTTTTT.